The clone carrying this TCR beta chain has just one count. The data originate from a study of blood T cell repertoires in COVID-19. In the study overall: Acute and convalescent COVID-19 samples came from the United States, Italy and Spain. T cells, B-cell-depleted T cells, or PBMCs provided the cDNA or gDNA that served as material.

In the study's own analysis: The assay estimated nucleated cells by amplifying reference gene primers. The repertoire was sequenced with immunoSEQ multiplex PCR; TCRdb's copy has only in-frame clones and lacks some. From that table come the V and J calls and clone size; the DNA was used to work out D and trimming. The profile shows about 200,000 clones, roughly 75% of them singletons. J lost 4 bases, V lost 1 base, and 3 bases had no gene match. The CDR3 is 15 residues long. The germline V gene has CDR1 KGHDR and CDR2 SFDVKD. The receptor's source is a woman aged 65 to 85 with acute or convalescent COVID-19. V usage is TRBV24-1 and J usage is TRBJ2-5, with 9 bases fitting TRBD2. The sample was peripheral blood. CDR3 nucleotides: TGTGCCACCAGTGATTTAGGCGGGGGGGTAGAGACCCAGTACTTC. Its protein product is CATSDLGGGVETQYF.